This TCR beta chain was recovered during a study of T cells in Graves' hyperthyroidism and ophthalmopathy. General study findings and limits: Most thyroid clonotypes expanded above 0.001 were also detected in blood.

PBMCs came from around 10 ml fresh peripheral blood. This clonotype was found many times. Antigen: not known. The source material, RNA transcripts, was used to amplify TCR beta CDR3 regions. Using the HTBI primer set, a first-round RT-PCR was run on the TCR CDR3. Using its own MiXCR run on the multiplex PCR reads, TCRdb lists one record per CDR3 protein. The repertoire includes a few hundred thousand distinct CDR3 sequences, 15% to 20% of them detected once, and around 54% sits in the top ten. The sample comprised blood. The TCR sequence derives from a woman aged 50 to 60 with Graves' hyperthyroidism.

Here the CDR3 DNA reads TGTGCCAGCAGTGAATACGGGAGAGGGGCCACAGATACGCAGTATTTT. It yields the protein CASSEYGRGATDTQYF. The rearrangement links TRBV28 to TRBJ2-3; D is perhaps TRBD2 (6 bases). This CDR3 comprises 16 residues. The V gene lost 5 bases and the J gene lost 2 bases, with 17 bases spanning the gap. Germline V gene lookup returns CDR1 MDHEN and CDR2 SYDVKM.